Following are 14 T cell receptor beta chains from one sample sequenced in a study of cytomegalovirus exposure and HLA in healthy donors. Primers included in the PCR were 60 Vbeta and 13 Jbeta primers. TCRdb keeps only in-frame clones here, not all; method: immunoSEQ multiplex PCR. The sample contains 70,000 to 95,000 clones, around three quarters of which appear only once. Input material: PBMCs. The origin of the receptors is a male donor in good health and CMV-seronegative.

The gene calls are TRBV27 and TRBJ2-1, with 10 bases matching TRBD2. V dropped 5 bases and J dropped 0; count of bases not matched to a gene: 4. CDR3 length equals 16 residues. CDR1 and CDR2 (germline): MNHEY, SMNVEV (reference sequence). The CDR3 here is CASSPLAGVSYNEQFF. CDR3 nucleotides: TGTGCCAGCAGTCCCCTAGCGGGAGTCTCCTACAATGAGCAGTTCTTC.

Only a few counts were recorded for this clone. The V call is TRBV27, the J call TRBJ2-3; 13 nucleotides align to TRBD2. Germline V CDR1 and CDR2: MNHEY, SMNVEV (reference sequence). V shed 4 bases, J shed 2 bases, and the junction held 12 bases outside the gene matches. The CDR3 has 19 residues. The CDR3 DNA reads as TGTGCCAGCAGTTCCCTGGGACTAGCGGGATTCTCGATCACAGATACGCAGTATTTT. Protein sequence: CASSSLGLAGFSITDTQYF.

The chain joins TRBV27 to TRBJ2-1; 14 bases match TRBD2. CDR3 length equals 14 residues. V lost 6 bases and J lost 6; bases outside the gene matches: 1. Looked up from germline, CDR1 is MNHEY and CDR2 is SMNVEV (reference sequence). The CDR3 region has the DNA TGTGCCAGCAGGACTAGCGGGAGGGTCAATGAGCAGTTCTTC. It specifies CASRTSGRVNEQFF.

The V and J genes are TRBV5-1 and TRBJ2-1; 13 bases are a match to TRBD2. This CDR3 region has 17 residues. The V gene end was trimmed by 4 bases and the J gene end by 1 base; junction bases not matched to a gene: 5. Germline loops: CDR1 SGHRS, CDR2 YFSETQ. The CDR3 loop reads CASSLLLAGGSYNEQFF. CDR3 DNA sequence: TGCGCCAGCAGCCTACTACTAGCGGGAGGGTCCTACAATGAGCAGTTCTTC.

This chain joins TRBV19 and TRBJ1-5, with 8 bases that match TRBD1. The CDR3 sequence is 14 residues long. The V and J ends lost 5 bases and 3 bases, in that order; junction bases with no gene match: 3. The V gene's germline CDR1 is LNHDA and CDR2 SQIVND (reference sequence). The CDR3 sequence is CASSWTGLNQPQHF. The DNA of the CDR3 is TGTGCCAGTAGTTGGACAGGGCTCAATCAGCCCCAGCATTTT.

V gene TRBV29-1 combines with J gene TRBJ1-2, with 9 bases aligning to TRBD1. The CDR3 is 14 amino acids. Trimming took 8 bases from V and 5 from J; bases not matched to a gene: 12. CDR1 is SQVTM, CDR2 ANQGSEA, per germline. The CDR3: CSSKRDREGYGYTF. The DNA of the CDR3 is TGCAGCTCTAAACGGGACAGGGAGGGGTATGGCTACACCTTC.

CDR3 DNA: TGTGCCAGCAGCCCGAGGGGGGGCGGGACCTACGAGCAGTACTTC. Amino acids: CASSPRGGGTYEQYF. The chain employs TRBV7-2 and TRBJ2-7; D possibly corresponds to TRBD2 (7 bases). Germline CDR1 and CDR2: SGHTA and FQGNSA. The CDR3 has 15 residues. V was shortened by 5 bases and J by 2 bases, with 16 bases between the two germline ends.

V and J are TRBV18 and TRBJ1-2, with TRBD1 as a possible D gene (6 bases). The CDR3 sequence is 14 residues long. Germline loops: CDR1 KGHSH, CDR2 LQKENI. The V gene lost 1 base and the J gene lost 4 bases, with 10 bases spanning the gap. CDR3 nucleotides: TGTGCCAGCTCACCACAAGGACAGAGCTATGGCTACACCTTC. This translates into CASSPQGQSYGYTF.

The chain links TRBV7-2 to TRBJ2-3, with 9 bases fitting TRBD2. The CDR3 runs 17 residues. CDR1 is SGHTA, CDR2 FQGNSA, per germline. Germline trimming cut 1 base from V and 6 bases from J; bases unmatched to any gene: 11. For the CDR3, the DNA is TGTGCCAGCAGCTTAGTAAGGGGGGTAGCGGGAGTTGATACGCAGTATTTT. This gives the protein CASSLVRGVAGVDTQYF.

This clone was seen a few times. The V gene is TRBV27, the J gene TRBJ2-2; the D gene is possibly TRBD2 (5 bases). Between the trimmed V and J ends, which lost 10 bases and 1 base, there was a span of 10 bases. This CDR3 region has 13 residues. CDR1 and CDR2 from the germline V gene are MNHEY and SMNVEV (reference sequence). DNA for the CDR3: TGTGCCACCCGGGGTGGGAACACCGGGGAGCTGTTTTTT. Translation: CATRGGNTGELFF.

This clone has just one count. The CDR3 DNA sequence: TGCGCCAGCAGCCAAACGGGACAGGGCCTCGGCGAGCAGTACTTC. Encoded protein: CASSQTGQGLGEQYF. The rearrangement uses TRBV4-1 and TRBJ2-7; 9 positions match TRBD1. CDR1 and CDR2 (germline): MGHRA, YSYEKL. V lost 2 bases and J lost 6; bases outside the gene matches: 8. CDR3 size: 15 residues.

The chain has TRBV20-1 and TRBJ2-1, with TRBD1 as a possible D gene (5 bases). This CDR3 region has 11 residues. Trimming cost V 6 bases and J 10 bases, with 13 bases left between them. In germline, CDR1 is DFQATT, CDR2 SNEGSKA (reference sequence). CDR3 nucleotide sequence: TGCAGTGCCCCACTTCAGGGCGAGCAGTTCTTC. The encoded protein is CSAPLQGEQFF.

Details on this clone: One end of the junction does not line up with germline, which may come from a read error. The CDR3 bases are TGTGCCAGCAGTGATGGGAGCAATCAGCCTCAGCATTTT. Translated, it gives CASSDGSNQPQHF. This chain joins TRBV6-1 and TRBJ1-5; no clear D gene. The CDR3 runs to 13 residues. Germline CDR1 and CDR2: MNHNS and SASEGT.

This rearrangement joins TRBV7-9 to TRBJ1-4; tentatively, D is TRBD1 (6 bases). Germline V gene lookup returns CDR1 SEHNR and CDR2 FQNEAQ (reference sequence). Deletions cut 2 bases from V and 0 bases from J, with 13 bases between. The CDR3 has 17 amino acids. The DNA of the CDR3 is TGTGCCAGCAGCTTACGGGCAGGGGATGCAACTAATGAAAAACTGTTTTTT. It codes for CASSLRAGDATNEKLFF.